These T cell receptor beta chains were read from a single sample in a study of blood T cell repertoires in COVID-19. Sequencing used immunoSEQ multiplex PCR; TCRdb keeps in-frame clones, though not all of them. The table records 110,000 to 150,000 clones, approximately 81% of them present only once. Sequenced material: PBMCs or T cells enriched from blood (not recorded which). The receptors stem from a man aged 40-55 years with acute COVID-19. CDR3s include the opening cysteine and the closing phenylalanine or tryptophan. Each record gives: clone size, D gene, J gene, V gene, CDR3 DNA, CDR3 protein. D genes are given only for firm matches. Part of the rows lack a size; the others show once, few, many or a class for expanded clones.

abundance: .; d_gene: .; j_gene: TRBJ2-2; v_gene: TRBV4-1; CDR3nt: TGCGCCAGCAGCCAAGACCAGGGGCCCGGGGAGCTGTTTTTT; CDR3aa: CASSQDQGPGELFF
abundance: .; d_gene: TRBD1; j_gene: TRBJ2-2; v_gene: TRBV19; CDR3nt: TGTGCCACTACAGGGGCGGTGAACACCGGGGAGCTGTTTTTT; CDR3aa: CATTGAVNTGELFF
abundance: .; d_gene: .; j_gene: TRBJ2-7; v_gene: TRBV9; CDR3nt: TGTGCCAGCAGCCCCGAGGGACGGGGTCGGGGGGAGCAGTACTTC; CDR3aa: CASSPEGRGRGEQYF
abundance: .; d_gene: .; j_gene: TRBJ1-5; v_gene: TRBV7-9; CDR3nt: TGTGCCAGCAGCTCCTTAACAGGGTATAGCAATCAGCCCCAGCATTTT; CDR3aa: CASSSLTGYSNQPQHF
abundance: .; d_gene: .; j_gene: TRBJ1-1; v_gene: TRBV6-5; CDR3nt: TGTGCCAGCACTTTGAACACTGAAGCTTTCTTT; CDR3aa: CASTLNTEAFF
abundance: .; d_gene: .; j_gene: TRBJ1-3; v_gene: TRBV7-9; CDR3nt: TGTGCCAGCAGCCTACAGTTAGTAGACACCATATATTTT; CDR3aa: CASSLQLVDTIYF
abundance: .; d_gene: .; j_gene: TRBJ1-1; v_gene: TRBV7-2; CDR3nt: TGTGCCAGCAGCTCAGGGGTTTTCACTGAAGCTTTCTTT; CDR3aa: CASSSGVFTEAFF
abundance: .; d_gene: TRBD1; j_gene: TRBJ1-2; v_gene: TRBV5-4; CDR3nt: TGTGCCAGCAGCTTGGAAGCAGGCAGGGGGGTCTATGGCTACACCTTC; CDR3aa: CASSLEAGRGVYGYTF
abundance: .; d_gene: TRBD2; j_gene: TRBJ2-5; v_gene: TRBV11-3; CDR3nt: TGTGCCAGCAGCCTGGGTCTAGCGGGAGAAGAGACCCAGTACTTC; CDR3aa: CASSLGLAGEETQYF
abundance: many; d_gene: .; j_gene: TRBJ2-7; v_gene: TRBV10-3; CDR3nt: TGTGCCATCAGCTTAGACAGATCCGCCGCCGAGCAGTACTTC; CDR3aa: CAISLDRSAAEQYF
abundance: .; d_gene: TRBD1; j_gene: TRBJ2-1; v_gene: TRBV7-9; CDR3nt: TGTGCCAGCAGCTCTAGTAGGAGACAGGGAAATCTTGAGCAGTTCTTC; CDR3aa: CASSSSRRQGNLEQFF
abundance: .; d_gene: TRBD1; j_gene: TRBJ1-5; v_gene: TRBV29-1; CDR3nt: TGCAGCGTTGAAGATAGGCAAGAGACAGGGCGTAGCAATCAGCCCCAGCATTTT; CDR3aa: CSVEDRQETGRSNQPQHF
abundance: .; d_gene: TRBD1; j_gene: TRBJ1-3; v_gene: TRBV10-3; CDR3nt: TGTGCCAGCCACGGCCAGGGACAGGGGGGAGGAAACACCATATATTTT; CDR3aa: CASHGQGQGGGNTIYF
abundance: .; d_gene: TRBD1; j_gene: TRBJ1-1; v_gene: TRBV4-1; CDR3nt: TGCGCCAGCAGCCAAGACCTTCGACAGGGGGCTGAAGCTTTCTTT; CDR3aa: CASSQDLRQGAEAFF
abundance: .; d_gene: .; j_gene: TRBJ2-3; v_gene: TRBV11-3; CDR3nt: TGTGCCAGCAGCTTAAACGGTTTAATGACAGATACGCAGTATTTT; CDR3aa: CASSLNGLMTDTQYF
abundance: .; d_gene: .; j_gene: TRBJ2-1; v_gene: TRBV6-2/TRBV6-3; CDR3nt: TGTGCCAGCAGTTACCTTGACAGCTCCTACAATGAGCAGTTCTTC; CDR3aa: CASSYLDSSYNEQFF
abundance: few; d_gene: TRBD1; j_gene: TRBJ1-5; v_gene: TRBV7-9; CDR3nt: TGTGCCAGCAGCTTAGCTGGGACAGGGGAGGGCAATCAGCCCCAGCATTTT; CDR3aa: CASSLAGTGEGNQPQHF
abundance: .; d_gene: TRBD2; j_gene: TRBJ2-7; v_gene: TRBV9; CDR3nt: TGTGCCAGCAGCCCCTCGACTAGCGGAGACTACGAGCAGTACTTC; CDR3aa: CASSPSTSGDYEQYF
abundance: .; d_gene: .; j_gene: TRBJ1-5; v_gene: TRBV4-1; CDR3nt: TGCGCCAGCAGCCAAGAACGCAGGGGCAATCAGCCCCAGCATTTT; CDR3aa: CASSQERRGNQPQHF
abundance: once; d_gene: .; j_gene: TRBJ2-3; v_gene: TRBV5-1; CDR3nt: TGCGCCAGCAGCTTGGGCGTGGGCCGAGGGAAACACACAGATACGCAGTATTTT; CDR3aa: CASSLGVGRGKHTDTQYF
abundance: .; d_gene: TRBD1; j_gene: TRBJ1-5; v_gene: TRBV10-2; CDR3nt: TGCGCCAGCAGTGACTCGGCAGGGGGGTATAGCAATCAGCCCCAGCATTTT; CDR3aa: CASSDSAGGYSNQPQHF
abundance: once; d_gene: .; j_gene: TRBJ2-7; v_gene: TRBV28; CDR3nt: TGTGCCAGCGCTCTGGGGGGCGGGAGCTACGAGCAGTACTTC; CDR3aa: CASALGGGSYEQYF
abundance: .; d_gene: TRBD1; j_gene: TRBJ1-5; v_gene: TRBV12-3/TRBV12-4; CDR3nt: TGTGCCAGCATGCGCAGGGGGGCGCCCCAGCATTTT; CDR3aa: CASMRRGAPQHF
abundance: .; d_gene: .; j_gene: TRBJ2-5; v_gene: TRBV7-2; CDR3nt: TGTGCCAGCAGCCCTAACGCGTTACCGGAGACCCAGTACTTC; CDR3aa: CASSPNALPETQYF
abundance: .; d_gene: TRBD1; j_gene: TRBJ1-2; v_gene: TRBV24-1; CDR3nt: TGTGCCACCAGTGATTTTCCAGACAGGGATGGCTACACCTTC; CDR3aa: CATSDFPDRDGYTF
abundance: .; d_gene: TRBD2; j_gene: TRBJ2-1; v_gene: TRBV6-2/TRBV6-3; CDR3nt: TGTGCCAGCAGTGACCGGACTAGCGGGAGGTACAATGAGCAGTTCTTC; CDR3aa: CASSDRTSGRYNEQFF
abundance: .; d_gene: .; j_gene: TRBJ2-3; v_gene: TRBV6-6; CDR3nt: TGTGCCAGCACCCTGTTTCAGGTCGCAGATACGCAGTATTTT; CDR3aa: CASTLFQVADTQYF
abundance: .; d_gene: .; j_gene: TRBJ2-7; v_gene: TRBV10-1; CDR3nt: TGCGCCAGCAGTGAGTCGAGGTCTTCCCTACGCGGGCAGTACTTC; CDR3aa: CASSESRSSLRGQYF
abundance: .; d_gene: .; j_gene: TRBJ1-5; v_gene: TRBV5-8; CDR3nt: TGTGCCAGCAGCTTGATAAATCAGCCCCAGCATTTT; CDR3aa: CASSLINQPQHF
abundance: once; d_gene: TRBD2; j_gene: TRBJ2-5; v_gene: TRBV4-3; CDR3nt: TGCGCCAGCAGCCGCATCCTAGCGGGAGGAGAGACCCAGTACTTC; CDR3aa: CASSRILAGGETQYF
abundance: few; d_gene: TRBD2; j_gene: TRBJ2-1; v_gene: TRBV6-5; CDR3nt: TGTGCCAGCAGTTACTTCCTAGCGGGGGGGCTTGCTGAGCAGTTCTTC; CDR3aa: CASSYFLAGGLAEQFF
abundance: .; d_gene: TRBD1; j_gene: TRBJ1-1; v_gene: TRBV11-2; CDR3nt: TGTGCCAGCAGCACGGACAGGGCGAACACTGAAGCTTTCTTT; CDR3aa: CASSTDRANTEAFF
abundance: .; d_gene: .; j_gene: TRBJ2-7; v_gene: TRBV5-1; CDR3nt: TGCGCCAGCAGCTTGGGGGCCAGGGGCTCCTACGAGCAGTACTTC; CDR3aa: CASSLGARGSYEQYF
abundance: .; d_gene: .; j_gene: TRBJ1-2; v_gene: TRBV21-1; CDR3nt: TGTGCCAGCAGCAAACCTGGGGGACAGGGGGCTTATGACTATGGCTACACCTTC; CDR3aa: CASSKPGGQGAYDYGYTF
abundance: .; d_gene: .; j_gene: TRBJ2-1; v_gene: TRBV21-1; CDR3nt: TGTGCCAGCAGCAAAATAGGAGGGGGGGAGACCTACAATGAGCAGTTCTTC; CDR3aa: CASSKIGGGETYNEQFF
abundance: .; d_gene: TRBD2; j_gene: TRBJ2-1; v_gene: TRBV6-5; CDR3nt: TGTGCCAGCACTCCGACGGGGGGTAATGAGCAGTTCTTC; CDR3aa: CASTPTGGNEQFF
abundance: .; d_gene: TRBD1; j_gene: TRBJ1-5; v_gene: TRBV28; CDR3nt: TGTGCCAGCAGTCTGGCCGGGACAGATAGCAATCAGCCCCAGCATTTT; CDR3aa: CASSLAGTDSNQPQHF
abundance: once; d_gene: TRBD1; j_gene: TRBJ1-5; v_gene: TRBV10-3; CDR3nt: TGTGCCATCAAGGGCAGGGGGGACAATCAGCCCCAGCATTTT; CDR3aa: CAIKGRGDNQPQHF
abundance: once; d_gene: .; j_gene: TRBJ2-3; v_gene: TRBV27; CDR3nt: TGTGCCAGCACCCCCAGGGCTACCGGAGGCACAGATACGCAGTATTTT; CDR3aa: CASTPRATGGTDTQYF
abundance: .; d_gene: .; j_gene: TRBJ1-6; v_gene: TRBV30; CDR3nt: TGTGCCTGGAGCGTCAATTCACCCCTCCACTTT; CDR3aa: CAWSVNSPLHF
abundance: .; d_gene: .; j_gene: TRBJ2-3; v_gene: TRBV5-1; CDR3nt: TGCGCCAGCAGCACGGGGACAGATACGCAGTATTTT; CDR3aa: CASSTGTDTQYF
abundance: .; d_gene: .; j_gene: TRBJ2-3; v_gene: TRBV27; CDR3nt: TGTGCCAGCAGTTTGGGGAGTACGATGACAGATACGCAGTATTTT; CDR3aa: CASSLGSTMTDTQYF
abundance: .; d_gene: .; j_gene: TRBJ1-2; v_gene: TRBV24-1; CDR3nt: TGTGCCACCAGTGAGAGCACCACTGAATATGGCTACACCTTC; CDR3aa: CATSESTTEYGYTF
abundance: many; d_gene: TRBD1; j_gene: TRBJ1-6; v_gene: TRBV4-1; CDR3nt: TGCGCCAGCAGCCAAGATGCAGGGGGCGATTCACCCCTCCACTTT; CDR3aa: CASSQDAGGDSPLHF
abundance: .; d_gene: .; j_gene: TRBJ2-1; v_gene: TRBV30; CDR3nt: TGTGCCTGGAAGGGACTTCCATCCTACAATGAGCAGTTCTTC; CDR3aa: CAWKGLPSYNEQFF
abundance: .; d_gene: .; j_gene: TRBJ1-1; v_gene: TRBV30; CDR3nt: TGTGCCTGGAGTGTCCACAGGGACACTGAAGCTTTCTTT; CDR3aa: CAWSVHRDTEAFF
abundance: .; d_gene: .; j_gene: TRBJ2-1; v_gene: TRBV11-3; CDR3nt: TGTGCCAGCAGCCCGGGGATCTCCCATGAGCAGTTCTTC; CDR3aa: CASSPGISHEQFF
abundance: .; d_gene: .; j_gene: TRBJ2-3; v_gene: TRBV4-2; CDR3nt: TGTGCCAGCACTCCTTATGGGCAGAGCACAGATACGCAGTATTTT; CDR3aa: CASTPYGQSTDTQYF
abundance: .; d_gene: .; j_gene: TRBJ1-3; v_gene: TRBV6-5; CDR3nt: TGTGCCAGCAGTTACCGTGCCGTCGGCTCTGGAAACACCATATATTTT; CDR3aa: CASSYRAVGSGNTIYF
abundance: .; d_gene: TRBD1; j_gene: TRBJ1-4; v_gene: TRBV9; CDR3nt: TGTGCCAGCAGCGTAGGACAGGGTGGTGAAAAACTGTTTTTT; CDR3aa: CASSVGQGGEKLFF
abundance: .; d_gene: .; j_gene: TRBJ1-5; v_gene: TRBV7-6; CDR3nt: TGTGCCAGCAGCTTAGGCGGGGGGACTCAGCCCCAGCATTTT; CDR3aa: CASSLGGGTQPQHF
abundance: .; d_gene: TRBD1; j_gene: TRBJ1-2; v_gene: TRBV7-9; CDR3nt: TGTGCCAGCAGCTTAGCGCCGACAGGGCTGAGCACCTTC; CDR3aa: CASSLAPTGLSTF
abundance: .; d_gene: .; j_gene: TRBJ1-2; v_gene: TRBV30; CDR3nt: TGTGCCTGGTCAGACAGGAGAGATAACTATGGCTACACCTTC; CDR3aa: CAWSDRRDNYGYTF
abundance: .; d_gene: TRBD2; j_gene: TRBJ2-1; v_gene: TRBV11-3; CDR3nt: TGTGCCAGCAGCTTGGGTCCCCCGGGAGGGCACAATGAGCAGTTCTTC; CDR3aa: CASSLGPPGGHNEQFF